One sample yielded the 10 T cell receptor beta chains listed below, sequenced in a study of beta chain features in type 1 diabetes (dated by TCRdb to the late 2010s). The library was obtained by the immunoSEQ multiplex PCR assay. The High Capacity cDNA Reverse Transcription Kit was used to reverse transcribe all of the isolated RNA, meaning that expressed TCRB transcripts were what got sequenced. Drawn from immuneACCESS, this table holds only the in-frame rearrangements with V and J called that TCRdb kept. Clones are partly lost; checked studies trace under half to an unresolved V gene and leave the rest unexplained. A total of almost 350,000 clones appear in this sample, 15% to 20% of them only once. Of the sample, 0.044% falls within the top ten clones. Sequenced material: naive CD4+ T cells from blood. The cell subset or site label of this sample denotes: true naive CD4+ T cells. The receptors shown here come from a woman aged 18-29 years in good health.

This clone was counted only a few times. V and J are TRBV7-3 and TRBJ2-1; D is unresolved. From germline, CDR1 is SGHTA and CDR2 FQGTGA. V dropped 0 bases and J dropped 0 bases, with 6 bases sitting between them. This CDR3 spans 15 amino acids. The chain's CDR3 is CASSLTLGSYNEQFF. CDR3 bases: TGTGCCAGCAGCTTAACGCTCGGCTCCTACAATGAGCAGTTCTTC.

J is TRBJ1-2 and V is TRBV5-6; 10 positions match TRBD1. Germline-derived CDR1 and CDR2 are SGHDT and YYEEEE. Unmatched junction bases numbered 8, after V lost 5 bases and J lost 7 bases. The CDR3 spans 14 residues. CDR3 coding DNA: TGTGCCAGCAGACCGGACAGGGGGATGGGTGGCTACACCTTC. This codes for CASRPDRGMGGYTF.

The genes are TRBV9 and TRBJ2-1, with TRBD1 matching 7 bases. After removal of 3 bases from V and 8 bases from J, the junction contained 11 bases not matched to a gene. This CDR3 is built from 15 residues. The germline V gene encodes CDR1 SGDLS and CDR2 YYNGEE. CDR3 amino acids: CASSASGGVLYEQFF. Written as DNA, the CDR3 is TGTGCCAGCAGCGCTTCAGGGGGAGTGCTATATGAGCAGTTCTTC.

The chain employs TRBV5-1 and TRBJ2-5; 9 positions agree with TRBD2. The CDR3 is made up of 16 amino acids. After removal of 7 bases from V and 0 bases from J, the junction contained 10 bases not matched to a gene. The germline CDR1 and CDR2 sequences are SGHRS and YFSETQ. The CDR3 loop is CASFHMTSGNQETQYF. CDR3 in DNA: TGCGCCAGCTTCCACATGACTAGCGGAAACCAAGAGACCCAGTACTTC.

This clone has a handful of counts. The chain is built from TRBV19 and TRBJ2-5; D is uncertain. The CDR3 runs to 14 residues. The V gene's germline CDR1 is LNHDA and CDR2 SQIVND (reference sequence). V was cut by 5 bases and J by 2 bases, with 12 bases left in between. This chain's CDR3 is CASSLAEPQETQYF. The CDR3 DNA sequence: TGTGCCAGTAGTTTGGCGGAGCCACAAGAGACCCAGTACTTC.

The chain carries TRBV6-6 and TRBJ1-2; the D gene is possibly TRBD1 (6 bases). V lost 2 bases, J lost 4 bases, and 8 bases lay in between. CDR3 length: 13 residues. Germline assignment: CDR1 MNHNY and CDR2 SVGAGI (reference sequence). Here the CDR3 DNA reads TGTGCCAGCAGTTACGGGGGGGCCTATGGCTACACCTTC. Residues: CASSYGGAYGYTF.

This clone was detected a few times. The chain carries TRBV29-1 and TRBJ1-1; tentatively, D is TRBD1 (5 bases). Trimming removed 6 bases at V and 4 bases at J, with 15 bases between. The germline V gene has CDR1 SQVTM and CDR2 ANQGSEA. The CDR3 has 13 amino acids. CDR3 coding DNA: TGCAGCGTATCCAGGGTCGGAACCACTGAAGCTTTCTTT. This encodes CSVSRVGTTEAFF.

The CDR3 region has the DNA TGTGCCACCGCCGGGACTAGCCCCTTCTATGAGCAGTTCTTC. Its protein product is CATAGTSPFYEQFF. The genes are TRBV15 and TRBJ2-1, with 9 bases aligning to TRBD2. This CDR3 contains 14 residues. The germline V gene has CDR1 LNHNV and CDR2 YYDKDF (reference sequence). V dropped 8 bases and J dropped 8; count of bases not matched to a gene: 10.

This clone was recorded once. The rearrangement uses TRBV11-2 and TRBJ1-5; tentative D call: TRBD1 (5 bases). The V end was cut by 5 bases, the J end by 2 bases, with 19 bases between. Per germline, CDR1 SGHAT and CDR2 FQNNGV. The CDR3 runs to 17 residues. The CDR3 DNA follows: TGTGCCAGCAGCGAAGAGATTGACCCCAGGGGCAATCAGCCCCAGCATTTT. It codes for CASSEEIDPRGNQPQHF.

This clone was seen a handful of times. The V gene is TRBV25-1, the J gene TRBJ2-7, with 7 bases lining up with TRBD1. The trim removed 5 bases at V and 5 bases at J, leaving 9 bases unmatched. Germline CDR1 MGHDK, CDR2 SYGVNS. The CDR3 is 14 amino acids. The CDR3 DNA sequence: TGTGCCAGCAGTCTTGCAGGGGGTAGAGACGAGCAGTACTTC. Residues: CASSLAGGRDEQYF.